The source of this T cell receptor beta chain is a study of T-cell reconstitution after alpha-beta-depleted transplantation in children. General study results and limits: By about two months after transplant, alpha-beta T cells reportedly arose from several hundred graft clones that had expanded. A year had passed since transplant, and T-cell counts and diversity by then came mostly from newly produced T cells. There were some patients whose high TCRbeta diversity at day 60 came from surviving recipient T cells and thymic progenitors.

The CDR3 loop spans 19 amino acids. Germline-derived CDR1 and CDR2 are DFQATT and SNEGSKA (reference sequence). J gave up 7 bases and V 6 bases, and 22 bases lay outside the gene matches. A TCRbeta library incorporating unique molecular identifiers was prepared. TCRdb re-called the PCR reads with MiXCR, one entry per CDR3 protein. The data show about 460,000 distinct CDR3 sequences, over 9.5% seen once. This clonotype occurred a few times. Its specificity is not known. The rearrangement joins TRBV20-1 to TRBJ2-1, with TRBD2 identical over 12 bases. Sequenced here: PBMCs, sampled before TCRalphabeta/CD19-depleted stem cell transplant. This clonotype was sampled from a child aged 2 to 15 with inherited bone marrow failure, due to receive a stem cell transplant. This CDR3 reads CSAIGPDRGSGTSGNEQFF. The CDR3, as DNA: TGCAGTGCCATAGGTCCGGACAGGGGTTCCGGGACTAGCGGGAATGAGCAGTTCTTC.